This TCR beta chain was captured in a study of T cell responses to AZD1222 COVID-19 vaccine. Losses at the gene ends were 0 bases for V and 2 bases for J; bases not matched to a gene: 7. Germline-derived CDR1 and CDR2 are LNHNV and YYDKDF (reference sequence). This CDR3 has 17 amino acids. Comment on this clone: Its antigen is still unknown.

General study findings and limits: Baseline antibody screening turned up just a handful of seropositive AZD1222 recipients. Clonal diversity may have been underestimated in mostly white British donors. The breadth and depth of Spike-specific TCRs increased once two AZD1222 doses had been given. Spike regions recognized by vaccine-associated CD4 TCRs spanned the protein, led by 160-218 and 743-854.

Some clones are missing from TCRdb's copy, which holds only in-frame ones; the method was immunoSEQ multiplex PCR. This sample carries 70,000 to 95,000 clones, around 90% of them seen once, and the ten largest clones take 11%. The TCR sequence derives from an adult who received the AZD1222 COVID-19 vaccine. The sample here was peripheral blood, taken 28 days after the second AZD1222 dose. The V call is TRBV15, the J call TRBJ1-5, with TRBD1 matching over 7 bases. DNA of the CDR3: TGTGCCACCAGCAGAGACAGGGGGTTCTCTGGCAATCAGCCCCAGCATTTT. Encoded protein: CATSRDRGFSGNQPQHF.